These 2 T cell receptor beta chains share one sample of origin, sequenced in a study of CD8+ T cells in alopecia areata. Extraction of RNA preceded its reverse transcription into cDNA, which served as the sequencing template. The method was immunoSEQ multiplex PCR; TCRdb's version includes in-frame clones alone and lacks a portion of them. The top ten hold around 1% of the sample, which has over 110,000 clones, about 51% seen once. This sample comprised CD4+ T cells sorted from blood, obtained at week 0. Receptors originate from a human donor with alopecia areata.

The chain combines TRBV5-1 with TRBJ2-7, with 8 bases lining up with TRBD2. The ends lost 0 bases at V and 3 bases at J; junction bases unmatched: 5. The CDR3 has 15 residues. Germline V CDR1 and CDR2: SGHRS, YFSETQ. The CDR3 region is CASSLAGGEIYEQYF. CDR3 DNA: TGCGCCAGCAGCTTGGCCGGGGGGGAGATCTACGAGCAGTACTTC.

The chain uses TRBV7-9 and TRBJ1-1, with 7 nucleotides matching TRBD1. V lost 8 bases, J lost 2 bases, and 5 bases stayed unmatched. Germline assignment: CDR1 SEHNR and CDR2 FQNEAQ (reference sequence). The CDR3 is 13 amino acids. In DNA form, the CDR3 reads TGTGCCAGCCGACGGGACAGCAACACTGAAGCTTTCTTT. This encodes CASRRDSNTEAFF.